Presented here are 14 T cell receptor beta chains from one specimen sequenced in a study of blood T cell repertoires in COVID-19. Sequencing used immunoSEQ multiplex PCR; TCRdb keeps in-frame clones, though not all of them. The data contain roughly 130,000 clones, around 86% of them singletons. Sequenced input: peripheral blood. These receptor sequences come from a man aged 35 to 55 with active or convalescent COVID-19.

The gene calls are TRBV3-1 (or the pseudogene TRBV3-2) and TRBJ2-1, with 13 bases fitting TRBD2. CDR3 size: 16 residues. With V trimmed by 1 base and J by 4 bases, 1 base remained unmatched. Germline V CDR1 and CDR2: LGHDT, YNNKEL (reference sequence). The CDR3 DNA is TGTGCCAGCAGCCAAGGGACTAGCGGGGGTTACAATGAGCAGTTCTTC. Protein sequence: CASSQGTSGGYNEQFF.

CDR3: CASSDSPGQGGSEAFF. The CDR3 nucleotides are TGTGCCAGCAGCGATTCTCCGGGACAGGGCGGCTCTGAAGCTTTCTTT. The chain employs TRBV6-4 and TRBJ1-1, with 9 bases aligning to TRBD1. After removal of 6 bases from V and 6 bases from J, the junction contained 14 bases not matched to a gene. CDR3 length equals 16 residues. Germline CDR1 and CDR2: MRHNA and SNTAGT.

The chain recombines TRBV6-5 with TRBJ1-1, with D perhaps matching TRBD1 (5 bases). Germline V gives CDR1 MNHEY, CDR2 SVGAGI. The CDR3 extends over 13 amino acids. Trimming pared 7 bases from V and 6 bases from J, leaving 15 bases between. CDR3 sequence: CASTAGGDPEAFF. CDR3 DNA: TGTGCCAGCACGGCGGGGGGGGATCCTGAAGCTTTCTTT.

For this clone: The identical CDR3 is also encoded by other nucleotide sequences in the sample. The chain joins TRBV7-9 to TRBJ1-1; 7 bases map to TRBD1. The J segment lost 0 bases and the V segment lost 6 bases, leaving 4 bases of the junction unmatched. This CDR3 has 14 residues. Germline V gives CDR1 SEHNR, CDR2 FQNEAQ (reference sequence). CDR3: CASSLGQLNTEAFF. CDR3 DNA: TGTGCCAGCAGTTTGGGACAGTTGAACACTGAAGCTTTCTTT.

In DNA form, the CDR3 reads TGTGCCAGCGGCCGGACAGGGGGTAAAGAGACCCAGTACTTC. Translating gives CASGRTGGKETQYF. The genes are TRBV2 and TRBJ2-5, with 10 bases aligning to TRBD1. Trimming removed 8 bases from V and 3 bases from J; junction bases left unmatched: 6. Looked up from germline, CDR1 is SNHLY and CDR2 is FYNNEI. The length of the CDR3 is 14 residues.

V usage is TRBV2 and J usage is TRBJ1-3; no reliable D call. The CDR3 extends over 15 amino acids. The germline V gene has CDR1 SNHLY and CDR2 FYNNEI. V was shortened by 3 bases and J by 4 bases, with 13 bases between the two germline ends. The DNA for the CDR3 is TGTGCCAGCAGTGATCCCCCAGGTAAGGGAAACACCATATATTTT. Protein: CASSDPPGKGNTIYF.

The chain is built from TRBV6-5 and TRBJ1-5, with 12 bases lining up with TRBD1. V dropped 0 bases and J dropped 7; count of bases not matched to a gene: 1. The length of the CDR3 is 15 residues. Per the germline V gene, CDR1 is MNHEY and CDR2 is SVGAGI. This CDR3 reads CASSYSGQGAQPQHF. The DNA of the CDR3 is TGTGCCAGCAGTTACTCGGGACAGGGGGCCCAGCCCCAGCATTTT.

This rearrangement joins TRBV5-4 to TRBJ2-2, with 15 bases identical to TRBD2. The CDR3 is 16 residues long. Germline values: CDR1 SGHNT, CDR2 YYREEE (reference sequence). J gave up 5 bases and V 3 bases, and 2 bases lay outside the gene matches. The CDR3: CASSWTSGGETGELFF. DNA of the CDR3: TGTGCCAGCAGCTGGACTAGCGGGGGGGAGACCGGGGAGCTGTTTTTT.

V and J are TRBV7-9 and TRBJ2-1; 12 bases fit TRBD1. The J segment lost 6 bases and the V segment lost 6 bases, leaving 12 bases of the junction unmatched. Looked up from germline, CDR1 is SEHNR and CDR2 is FQNEAQ (reference sequence). CDR3 length: 17 amino acids. As DNA, the CDR3 is TGTGCCAGCAGGGGACAGGGGGCTCTTATTGAGGTCAATGAGCAGTTCTTC. It yields the protein CASRGQGALIEVNEQFF. Filled out from reference TRBV7-9 and TRBJ2-1, the complete variable domain reads DTGVSQNPRHKITKRGQNVTFRCDPISEHNRLYWYRQTLGQGPEFLTYFQNEAQLEKSRLLSDRFSAERPKGSFSTLEIQRTEQGDSAMYLCASRGQGALIEVNEQFFGPGTRLTVL.

The genes are TRBV7-9 and TRBJ1-4, with 10 positions matching TRBD1. V was clipped by 4 bases and J by 7 bases; unmatched bases: 3. The germline CDR1 and CDR2 sequences are SEHNR and FQNEAQ (reference sequence). The length of the CDR3 is 14 residues. The CDR3 here is CASSSTGGGEKLFF. As DNA, the CDR3 is TGTGCCAGCAGCTCGACAGGGGGCGGTGAAAAACTGTTTTTT.

The chain recombines TRBV11-3 with TRBJ2-3; TRBD2 matches at 10 bases. From germline, CDR1 is SGHNT and CDR2 YENEEA. The J segment lost 2 bases and the V segment lost 4 bases, leaving 9 bases of the junction unmatched. This CDR3 has 17 residues. CDR3 amino acids: CASSSRDSGGTTDTQYF. The DNA of the CDR3 is TGTGCCAGCAGCTCCCGGGATAGCGGGGGGACCACAGATACGCAGTATTTT.

The V gene is TRBV6-5, the J gene TRBJ2-2, with 7 nucleotides matching TRBD2. The CDR3 has 15 amino acids. V was clipped by 6 bases and J by 3 bases; unmatched bases: 7. CDR1 MNHEY and CDR2 SVGAGI come from the germline V gene. Here the CDR3 reads CASRDPGRDTGELFF. The CDR3 DNA reads as TGTGCCAGCAGGGATCCAGGGAGGGACACCGGGGAGCTGTTTTTT.

The chain joins TRBV12-5 to TRBJ2-7, with D maybe TRBD2 (5 bases). V lost 1 base and J 3 bases, leaving 13 bases between the germline ends. The CDR3 totals 15 residues. Germline V CDR1 and CDR2: LGHNT, FRNRAP. The DNA for the CDR3 is TGTGCTAGTGGTTTGGAGCTAGGAGGTCACTACGAGCAGTACTTC. Amino acid sequence: CASGLELGGHYEQYF. The full variable domain, rest sourced from reference TRBV12-5 and TRBJ2-7, is DARVTQTPRHKVTEMGQEVTMRCQPILGHNTVFWYRQTMMQGLELLAYFRNRAPLDDSGMPKDRFSAEMPDATLATLKIQPSEPRDSAVYFCASGLELGGHYEQYFGPGTRLTVT.

This clone was seen a few times. This chain connects TRBV7-3 to TRBJ1-2, with D maybe TRBD1 (5 bases). Germline assignment: CDR1 SGHTA and CDR2 FQGTGA. Trimming stripped 5 bases from V and 4 bases from J, with 20 bases between. CDR3 length: 16 amino acids. For the CDR3, the DNA is TGTGCCAGCAGCCTGGATGGGAACGGGGGAGCCTATGGCTACACCTTC. Encoded protein: CASSLDGNGGAYGYTF.